This T cell receptor (beta chain) was identified during a study of blood T cell repertoires in COVID-19 (dated by TCRdb to the early 2020s). General notes on the study: The collaborator samples originated in the United States, Italy and Spain and spanned the acute and convalescent phases of COVID-19. Samples were obtained from the ongoing ImmuneRACE study (first 160 participants) and from 1,254 subjects provided by 6 global collaborators. Where available, HLA class I and class II types were obtained from metadata supplied by the sample provider rather than from assay-based typing. A freely available public database, intended as a resource for researchers studying the immune response to SARS-CoV-2, is where the repertoires were released. Deeply sampled blood TCRbeta repertoires from subjects exposed to, actively infected with, or recovered from COVID-19 were included in the dataset. The prospective study material was composed of cDNA or gDNA derived from T cells, B-cell-depleted T cells, or PBMCs. A de-identified subject ID, COVID-19 status, age in years and sex were almost always included in the sample metadata. Beyond this particular receptor, the publication reports: The quantity of clinical and demographic metadata differed by source and by participant and was supplied without curation.

Collaborating institutions collected whole blood in K2EDTA tubes following their own protocols. For TCRbeta analysis, collaborator samples were shipped as frozen whole blood, as isolated PBMCs, or as DNA extracted from either sample type. TCRbeta CDR3 regions were amplified from genomic DNA by means of the immunoSEQ Assay, a bias-controlled multiplex PCR. The paper's data handling went like this. Within the assay, amplification of reference gene primers was used to estimate how many nucleated cells each sample contained. Sequence reads were collapsed and filtered to measure the absolute abundance of every unique TCRbeta CDR3 rearrangement. For each sample, productive Simpson clonality was calculated as the square root of Simpson's diversity index across productive rearrangements. TCRdb stores this immuneACCESS table with in-frame sequences only. Part of the clones is absent; in the studies checked, under half of the shortfall reflects unresolved V genes, and no reason is known for the rest. V and J calls and clone size are copied from that table; D and trimming were computed from the DNA. For this sample the table gives more than 200,000 clones, of which 84% were detected only once. Of the sample, around 4% falls within the top ten clones.

To note about this clone: What this receptor recognizes is not known. Base qualities are not at hand, and no much larger clone is one base apart.

The TCR comes from a man in his sixties with acute or convalescent COVID-19. Sequencing was carried out using peripheral blood.

CDR3 loop: CASSPRTQVETQYF. The DNA is as follows: TGTGCCAGCAGCCCCAGGACACAAGTAGAGACCCAGTACTTC. Recombination connected TRBV7-2 to TRBJ2-5; possibly the D gene is TRBD1, per 5 matching bases. Looking up the germline V gene yields CDR1 SGHTA and CDR2 FQGNSA. The junction shows trimming of 5 bases on V and 4 bases on J, plus 14 bases between the germline ends. From its cysteine to its phenylalanine, the CDR3 spans 14 amino acids. Only the CDR3 DNA stays, 42 bases, in frame from base 1. Reference TRBV7-2 and TRBJ2-5 proteins supply the regions before and after the CDR3; the full variable domain is: GAGVSQSPSNKVTEKGKDVELRCDPISGHTALYWYRQSLGQGLEFLIYFQGNSAPDKSGLPSDRFSAERTGGSVSTLTIQRTQQEDSAVYLCASSPRTQVETQYFGPGTRLLVL.